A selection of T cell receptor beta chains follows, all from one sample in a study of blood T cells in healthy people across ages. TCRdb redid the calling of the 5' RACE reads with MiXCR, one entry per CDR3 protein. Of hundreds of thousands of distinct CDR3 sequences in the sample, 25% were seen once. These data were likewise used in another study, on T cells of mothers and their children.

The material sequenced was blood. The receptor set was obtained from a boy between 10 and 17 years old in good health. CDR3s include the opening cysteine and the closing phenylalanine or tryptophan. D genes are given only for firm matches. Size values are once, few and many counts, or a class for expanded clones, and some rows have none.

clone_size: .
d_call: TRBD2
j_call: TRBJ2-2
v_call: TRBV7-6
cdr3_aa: CTSSLVGTSGATGELFF
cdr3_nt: TGTACCAGCAGCTTAGTCGGAACTAGCGGGGCTACCGGGGAGCTGTTTTTT

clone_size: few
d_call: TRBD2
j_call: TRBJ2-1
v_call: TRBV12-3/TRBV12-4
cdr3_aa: CASRPLGAGDVYEQFF
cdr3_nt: TGTGCCAGCAGGCCGTTGGGAGCGGGAGACGTCTATGAGCAGTTCTTC

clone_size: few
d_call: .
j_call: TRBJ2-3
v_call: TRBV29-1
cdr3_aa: CSVVSGADVRGNTQYF
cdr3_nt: TGCAGCGTTGTCTCTGGAGCGGATGTTAGGGGCAATACGCAGTATTTT

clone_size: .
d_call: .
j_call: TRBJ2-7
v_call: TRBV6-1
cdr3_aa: CASSDFGRYEQYF
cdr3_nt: TGTGCCAGCAGCGACTTCGGACGGTACGAGCAGTACTTC

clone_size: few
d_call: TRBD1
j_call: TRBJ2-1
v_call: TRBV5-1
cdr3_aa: CASSLVWTGKGNEQFF
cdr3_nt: TGCGCCAGCAGCTTGGTCTGGACAGGGAAAGGTAATGAGCAGTTCTTC

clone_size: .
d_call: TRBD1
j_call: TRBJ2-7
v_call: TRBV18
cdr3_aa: CASSSGTVTYEQYF
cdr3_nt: TGTGCCAGCTCATCCGGGACAGTAACCTACGAGCAGTACTTC

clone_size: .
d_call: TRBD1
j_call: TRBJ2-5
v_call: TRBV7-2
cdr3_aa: CASSSLGQGKETQYF
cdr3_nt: TGTGCCAGCAGCTCCCTGGGACAGGGGAAAGAGACCCAGTACTTC

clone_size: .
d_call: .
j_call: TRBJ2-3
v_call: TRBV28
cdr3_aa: CASSLILSTDTQYF
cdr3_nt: TGTGCCAGCAGCCTCATTCTTAGCACAGATACGCAGTATTTT

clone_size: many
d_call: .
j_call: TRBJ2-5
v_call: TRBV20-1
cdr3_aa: CSAGPGVQETQYF
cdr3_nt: TGCAGTGCTGGACCGGGGGTACAAGAGACCCAGTACTTC

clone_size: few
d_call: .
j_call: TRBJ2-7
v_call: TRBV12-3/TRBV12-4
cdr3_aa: CASSLLRAGEQYF
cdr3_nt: TGTGCCAGCAGTTTATTGCGGGCAGGCGAGCAGTACTTC

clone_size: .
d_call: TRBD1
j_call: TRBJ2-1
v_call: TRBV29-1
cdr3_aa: CSVPKGASSYNEQFF
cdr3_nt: TGCAGCGTTCCAAAGGGGGCCTCCTCCTACAATGAGCAGTTCTTC

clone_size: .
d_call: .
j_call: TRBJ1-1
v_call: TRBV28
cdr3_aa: CATLGYTEAFF
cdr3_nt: TGTGCCACCCTGGGGTACACTGAAGCTTTCTTT

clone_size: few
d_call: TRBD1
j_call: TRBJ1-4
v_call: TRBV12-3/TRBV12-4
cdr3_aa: CASSSTGADEKLFF
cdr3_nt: TGTGCCAGCAGTTCGACAGGGGCGGATGAAAAACTGTTTTTT

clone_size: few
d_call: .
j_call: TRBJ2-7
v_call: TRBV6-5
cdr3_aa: CAGSYMGIPYEQYF
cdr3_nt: TGTGCCGGCAGTTACATGGGGATTCCCTACGAGCAGTACTTC

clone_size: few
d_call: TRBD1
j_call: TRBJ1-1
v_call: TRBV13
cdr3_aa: CASSLGSGQKNTEAFF
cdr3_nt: TGTGCCAGCAGCTTAGGTTCGGGACAGAAGAACACTGAAGCTTTCTTT

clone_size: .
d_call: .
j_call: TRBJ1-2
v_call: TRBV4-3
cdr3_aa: CASSLGLDLSYGYTF
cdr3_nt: TGCGCCAGCAGCCTTGGCTTGGACCTGAGCTATGGCTACACCTTC

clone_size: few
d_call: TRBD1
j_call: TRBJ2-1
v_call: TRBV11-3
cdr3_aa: CASSPINDRGPYNEQFF
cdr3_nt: TGTGCCAGCAGCCCAATCAATGACAGGGGGCCTTACAATGAGCAGTTCTTC

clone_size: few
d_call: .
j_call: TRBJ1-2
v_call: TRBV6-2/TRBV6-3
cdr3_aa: CASGYDGQPYGYTF
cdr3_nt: TGTGCCAGCGGTTACGACGGACAGCCCTATGGCTACACCTTC

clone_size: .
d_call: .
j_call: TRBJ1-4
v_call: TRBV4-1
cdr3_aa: CASSQEARTLELFF
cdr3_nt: TGCGCCAGCAGCCAAGAGGCCCGGACTCTTGAACTGTTTTTT

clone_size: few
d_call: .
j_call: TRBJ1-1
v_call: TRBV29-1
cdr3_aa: CSVGGYTEAFF
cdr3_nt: TGCAGCGTTGGGGGTTATACTGAAGCTTTCTTT

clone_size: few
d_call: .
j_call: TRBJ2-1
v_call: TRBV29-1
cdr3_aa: CSVEGKFVENEQFF
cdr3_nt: TGCAGCGTGGAAGGGAAATTTGTTGAGAATGAGCAGTTCTTC

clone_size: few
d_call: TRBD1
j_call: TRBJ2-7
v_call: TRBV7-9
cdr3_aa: CASSSTTGVPYEQYF
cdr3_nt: TGTGCCAGCAGCTCAACCACAGGGGTGCCCTACGAGCAGTACTTC

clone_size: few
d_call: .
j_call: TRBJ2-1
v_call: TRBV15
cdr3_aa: CATSRVPGVDEQFF
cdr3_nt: TGTGCCACCAGCAGGGTCCCGGGGGTGGATGAGCAGTTCTTC

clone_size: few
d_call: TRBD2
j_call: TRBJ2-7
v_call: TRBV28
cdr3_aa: CASSLTTSGSYEQYF
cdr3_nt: TGTGCCAGCAGTCTCACGACTAGCGGCTCCTACGAGCAGTACTTC

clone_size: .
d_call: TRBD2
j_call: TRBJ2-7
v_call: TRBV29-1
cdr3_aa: CSVEGTTSGSSYEQYF
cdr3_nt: TGCAGCGTTGAAGGCACAACTAGCGGGAGTTCTTACGAGCAGTACTTC

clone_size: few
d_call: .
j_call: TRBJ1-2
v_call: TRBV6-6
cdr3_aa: CASSYSGSYGYTF
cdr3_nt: TGTGCCAGCAGTTATTCCGGCAGCTATGGCTACACCTTC

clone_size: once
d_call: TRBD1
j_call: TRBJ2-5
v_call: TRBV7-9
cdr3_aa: CASATGGNQETQYF
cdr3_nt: TGTGCCAGCGCTACAGGGGGAAACCAAGAGACCCAGTACTTC

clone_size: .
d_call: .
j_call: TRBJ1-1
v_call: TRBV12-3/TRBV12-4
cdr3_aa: CASTSNREAFF
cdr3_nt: TGTGCCAGCACCTCTAACCGAGAAGCTTTCTTT